This TCR beta chain comes out of a study of memory CD8 T cells in hepatitis C reinfection. Study-level information: Peak reinfection samples were taken 3 to 8 weeks after detection.

Assay: immunoSEQ multiplex PCR; the TCRdb copy retains only in-frame clones and omits some. Among 35,000 to 50,000 clones, more than 75% were seen once, and the ten largest hold approximately 1.2%. This clone was observed a single time. Its antigen is unidentified. Time point indicated: peak reinfection, 3 to 8 weeks after reinfection detection. Sorted cells were sequenced directly ex vivo without any in vitro expansion. Donors came from people who inject drugs enrolled in HEPCO, Canada. Total naive CD8 T cells were sorted as viable CD3+ CD8+ CD45RO- cells from two donors. Germline V gives CDR1 MNHEY, CDR2 SMNVEV (reference sequence). CDR3 length equals 14 residues. V lost 5 bases and J lost 3, with 14 bases in between. Notes on the study in general: Roughly five donors were too few for definitive public clonotype conclusions.

The sequence came from a man younger than 35 with hepatitis C virus infection. The chain employs TRBV27 and TRBJ2-7; possibly TRBD2 for D (6 bases). Sequenced: naive CD8+ T cells sorted from blood. In DNA form, the CDR3 reads TGTGCCAGCAGTCCTAGCGTTTTACTCTACGAGCAGTACTTC. It encodes CASSPSVLLYEQYF.